Below, 30 T cell receptor beta chains from the same sample are listed, as sequenced in a study of OX40 agonist ivuxolimab in advanced cancers. Clones were sequenced by immunoSEQ multiplex PCR, and TCRdb holds only the in-frame ones, with some missing. This repertoire shows about 89,000 clones, approximately 90% found once; its top ten account for less than 0.75%. The source material was CD4+ or CD8+ T cells sorted from blood, sampled in a trial of the OX40 agonist ivuxolimab. The receptors derive from an adult with an advanced solid tumor such as melanoma, head and neck, liver or kidney cancer.

This chain joins TRBV27 and TRBJ2-5, with D uncertain. Germline V gives CDR1 MNHEY, CDR2 SMNVEV (reference sequence). Trimming left V 1 base short and J 3 bases short, with 6 bases between. The CDR3 length is 13 residues. The CDR3, as DNA: TGTGCCAGCAGTTTATTTGGGGAAGAGACCCAGTACTTC. Translation gives CASSLFGEETQYF.

This rearrangement joins TRBV7-2 to TRBJ2-3; perhaps TRBD1 as D (5 bases). The germline gives CDR1 SGHTA, CDR2 FQGNSA. The germline V and J ends were trimmed by 3 bases and 6 bases, with 10 bases remaining between them. The CDR3 totals 13 residues. The CDR3 loop is CASSFGAPDTQYF. The CDR3 DNA reads as TGTGCCAGCAGCTTTGGGGCCCCGGATACGCAGTATTTT.

V gene TRBV19 combines with J gene TRBJ2-3; TRBD2 aligns across 7 bases. The CDR3 has 15 residues. The ends lost 3 bases at V and 1 base at J; junction bases unmatched: 4. Germline CDR1 and CDR2: LNHDA and SQIVND (reference sequence). The CDR3 nucleotides are TGTGCCAGTAGTATCCCGGGAGGAGGCACAGATACGCAGTATTTT. It codes for CASSIPGGGTDTQYF.

The gene calls are TRBV28 and TRBJ2-7; no definite D call. The CDR3 loop spans 15 amino acids. Germline lookup yields CDR1 MDHEN and CDR2 SYDVKM. V shed 7 bases and J shed 2 bases, with 18 bases lying between them. The CDR3 loop is CASILFETMTYEQYF. The CDR3 coding sequence is TGTGCCAGCATCCTGTTCGAGACGATGACCTACGAGCAGTACTTC. Looking up the rest from reference TRBV28 and TRBJ2-7 gives the full variable domain: DVKVTQSSRYLVKRTGEKVFLECVQDMDHENMFWYRQDPGLGLRLIYFSYDVKMKEKGDIPEGYSVSREKKERFSLILESASTNQTSMYLCASILFETMTYEQYFGPGTRLTVT.

This clone was detected only a few times. The chain carries TRBV4-1 and TRBJ2-1; 10 nucleotides align to TRBD2. J gave up 8 bases and V 0 bases, and 7 bases lay outside the gene matches. Germline CDR1 is MGHRA and CDR2 is YSYEKL. The CDR3 is 16 amino acids. The CDR3: CASSQELAGEVDEQFF. The CDR3, as DNA: TGCGCCAGCAGCCAAGAGCTAGCGGGAGAGGTCGATGAGCAGTTCTTC.

This CDR3 is CASSLLARASDTQYF. CDR3 DNA sequence: TGTGCCAGCAGTTTATTGGCTAGAGCTTCAGATACGCAGTATTTT. The chain links TRBV28 to TRBJ2-3; D uncertain. The V end was cut by 1 base, the J end by 4 bases, with 12 bases between. Germline V lookup: CDR1 MDHEN, CDR2 SYDVKM. This CDR3 spans 15 amino acids.

This chain uses TRBV5-6 with TRBJ1-6; D gene unclear. This CDR3 is 14 amino acids long. V was pared by 2 bases and J by 6 bases, with 9 bases between. Germline V CDR1 and CDR2: SGHDT, YYEEEE. CDR3 protein: CASSFRFSNSPLHF. The CDR3 DNA follows: TGTGCCAGCAGCTTTCGTTTCAGTAATTCACCCCTCCACTTT.

The V gene is TRBV29-1, the J gene TRBJ2-7; 8 bases are a match to TRBD1. Germline values: CDR1 SQVTM, CDR2 ANQGSEA. With V trimmed by 3 bases and J by 5 bases, 3 bases remained unmatched. The CDR3 loop spans 12 amino acids. In DNA form, the CDR3 reads TGCAGCGTTGACAGGGGGCTCGACGAGCAGTACTTC. As protein: CSVDRGLDEQYF.

The rearrangement joins TRBV5-4 to TRBJ2-7; D might be TRBD1 (5 bases). Germline V gives CDR1 SGHNT, CDR2 YYREEE (reference sequence). CDR3 length: 13 residues. Trimming removed 3 bases from V and 7 bases from J, with 14 bases in between. CDR3 sequence: CASSSQPTVEQYF. CDR3 nucleotides: TGTGCCAGCAGCTCCCAACCGACAGTTGAGCAGTACTTC. The variable domain in full, completed from reference TRBV5-4 and TRBJ2-7, reads ETGVTQSPTHLIKTRGQQVTLRCSSQSGHNTVSWYQQALGQGPQFIFQYYREEENGRGNFPPRFSGLQFPNYSSELNVNALELDDSALYLCASSSQPTVEQYFGPGTRLTVT.

V usage is TRBV11-1 and J usage is TRBJ2-7; 8 nucleotides align to TRBD2. The CDR3 loop spans 16 amino acids. CDR1 SGHAT and CDR2 FQDESV come from the germline V gene (reference sequence). V gave up 5 bases and J gave up 3 bases; unmatched junction bases: 12. The CDR3 coding sequence is TGTGCCAGCAGCATGACCGGGACTAGGGGGGACTACGAGCAGTACTTC. It encodes CASSMTGTRGDYEQYF. Full variable domain (remainder filled in from reference TRBV11-1 and TRBJ2-7): EAEVAQSPRYKITEKSQAVAFWCDPISGHATLYWYRQILGQGPELLVQFQDESVVDDSQLPKDRFSAERLKGVDSTLKIQPAELGDSAMYLCASSMTGTRGDYEQYFGPGTRLTVT.

This clone was counted once. V and J are TRBV6-5 and TRBJ2-4, with TRBD2 matching over 7 bases. CDR3 length: 14 amino acids. Germline CDR1 MNHEY, CDR2 SVGAGI. V lost 8 bases and J lost 6; bases outside the gene matches: 10. CDR3 in amino acids: CASGTIRERNIQYF. The DNA for the CDR3 is TGTGCCAGCGGGACTATACGGGAGCGAAACATTCAGTACTTC.

The chain links TRBV7-9 to TRBJ2-3; 7 positions match TRBD1. The germline V gene encodes CDR1 SEHNR and CDR2 FQNEAQ (reference sequence). The CDR3 is 15 residues long. V lost 4 bases, J lost 2 bases, and 6 bases stayed unmatched. The CDR3 sequence is CASSSMGQPTDTQYF. The CDR3 DNA is TGTGCCAGCAGCTCGATGGGACAGCCCACAGATACGCAGTATTTT.

The rearrangement links TRBV5-1 to TRBJ1-1; D is ambiguous. The CDR3 covers 13 residues. Germline assignment: CDR1 SGHRS and CDR2 YFSETQ. The V and J ends lost 0 bases and 1 base respectively, with 4 bases between them. The CDR3 loop is CASSLDTNTEAFF. The CDR3 region has the DNA TGCGCCAGCAGCTTGGACACGAACACTGAAGCTTTCTTT.

V usage is TRBV5-1 and J usage is TRBJ2-2; 11 bases match TRBD1. Germline V gene sequence: CDR1 SGHRS, CDR2 YFSETQ. Germline trimming cut 4 bases from V and 1 base from J; bases unmatched to any gene: 12. The CDR3 contains 19 residues. Here the CDR3 reads CASSIQPGTGGRNTGELFF. The CDR3 DNA reads as TGCGCCAGCAGCATCCAACCCGGGACAGGGGGTAGGAACACCGGGGAGCTGTTTTTT.

This sequence joins TRBV6-1 and TRBJ1-5; D gene unclear. Trimming took 6 bases from V and 3 from J, leaving 12 bases between them. The germline gives CDR1 MNHNS, CDR2 SASEGT. The CDR3 contains 14 residues. The CDR3 DNA reads as TGTGCCAGCAGACACGACACGCACAATCAGCCCCAGCATTTT. Its protein product is CASRHDTHNQPQHF.

Regarding this clone: Other nucleotide sequences in the sample specify the same CDR3. The chain combines TRBV18 with TRBJ2-3; D assignment may be TRBD1 or TRBD2 (5 bases each). In germline, CDR1 is KGHSH, CDR2 LQKENI. This CDR3 is built from 12 residues. The ends were cut back, 1 base at V and 6 bases at J, with 5 bases in the middle. CDR3 loop: CASSPRGDTQYF. CDR3 coding DNA: TGTGCCAGCTCACCACGGGGGGATACGCAGTATTTT.

The chain links TRBV9 to TRBJ2-7; 7 bases are shared with TRBD2. Germline V gene sequence: CDR1 SGDLS, CDR2 YYNGEE. The CDR3 length is 14 residues. Losses at the gene ends were 3 bases for V and 4 bases for J; bases not matched to a gene: 7. The CDR3 DNA sequence: TGTGCCAGCAGCGCCGGGACTACAACTTACGAGCAGTACTTC. Protein product: CASSAGTTTYEQYF.

V and J are TRBV6-1 and TRBJ1-6; 9 bases align to TRBD1. With V trimmed by 3 bases and J by 9 bases, 6 bases remained unmatched. The CDR3 totals 15 residues. Germline CDR1 MNHNS, CDR2 SASEGT. The CDR3: CASSELQGAFSPLHF. The CDR3 nucleotides read TGTGCCAGCAGTGAGTTACAGGGGGCCTTTTCACCCCTCCACTTT.

V gene TRBV7-2 combines with J gene TRBJ2-1, with D unresolved. The germline CDR1 and CDR2 sequences are SGHTA and FQGNSA. V lost 1 base and J lost 0, with 7 bases in between. This CDR3 has 15 residues. CDR3 coding DNA: TGTGCCAGCAGCTTAGATGGTATCTCCTACAATGAGCAGTTCTTC. It translates to CASSLDGISYNEQFF.

The chain has TRBV5-1 and TRBJ2-7, with 7 bases matching TRBD2. CDR1 is SGHRS, CDR2 YFSETQ, per germline. The CDR3 loop spans 14 amino acids. The trim removed 1 base at V and 3 bases at J, leaving 4 bases unmatched. CDR3 residues: CASSLLREGYEQYF. The CDR3 DNA is TGCGCCAGCAGCTTGTTGAGGGAGGGCTACGAGCAGTACTTC.

The rearrangement uses TRBV15 and TRBJ2-2; the D gene is possibly TRBD1 (5 bases). V lost 2 bases to trimming and J lost 5 bases, with 12 bases between them. The germline gives CDR1 LNHNV, CDR2 YYDKDF (reference sequence). The CDR3 length is 15 residues. The CDR3 coding sequence is TGTGCCACCAGCAGACAGGGCCCTCCGACCGGGGAGCTGTTTTTT. Translated: CATSRQGPPTGELFF.

The chain combines TRBV13 with TRBJ2-3; 13 nucleotides agree with TRBD2. CDR1 PRHDT and CDR2 FYEKMQ come from the germline V gene (reference sequence). J lost 0 bases, V lost 4 bases, and 13 bases had no gene match. This CDR3 is built from 20 residues. The CDR3 is CASSSVRLAGGKASTDTQYF. The CDR3 DNA follows: TGTGCCAGCAGCTCCGTCCGACTAGCGGGGGGAAAAGCTAGCACAGATACGCAGTATTTT.

V usage is TRBV7-2 and J usage is TRBJ2-2, with 9 bases identical to TRBD2. V trimming: 3 bases; J trimming: 5 bases; junction bases outside the gene matches: 10. The CDR3 has 17 residues. Germline-derived CDR1 and CDR2 are SGHTA and FQGNSA. This CDR3 is CASSLGLAGSGTGELFF. The DNA of the CDR3 is TGTGCCAGCAGCTTGGGGCTAGCGGGGAGTGGAACCGGGGAGCTGTTTTTT.

J is TRBJ1-5 and V is TRBV18, with D unresolved. V shed 2 bases and J shed 2 bases, with 4 bases lying between them. The CDR3 is made up of 13 amino acids. Germline V gives CDR1 KGHSH, CDR2 LQKENI. The CDR3 region is CASSPSGNQPQHF. CDR3 coding DNA: TGTGCCAGCTCACCAAGTGGCAATCAGCCCCAGCATTTT.

The J gene is TRBJ1-3, the V gene TRBV28; a possible D gene is TRBD1 (6 bases). The V end was cut by 3 bases, the J end by 3 bases, with 12 bases between. CDR1 and CDR2 from the germline V gene are MDHEN and SYDVKM. There are 15 residues in the CDR3. The CDR3 spells CASSLAGAGGNTIYF. The CDR3 DNA sequence: TGTGCCAGCAGTTTGGCAGGGGCTGGTGGAAACACCATATATTTT. The full variable domain, rest sourced from reference TRBV28 and TRBJ1-3, is DVKVTQSSRYLVKRTGEKVFLECVQDMDHENMFWYRQDPGLGLRLIYFSYDVKMKEKGDIPEGYSVSREKKERFSLILESASTNQTSMYLCASSLAGAGGNTIYFGEGSWLTVV.

The V call is TRBV5-1, the J call TRBJ1-4; D is undetermined. The CDR3 has 15 amino acids. V was pared by 0 bases and J by 4 bases, with 10 bases between. CDR1 and CDR2 from the germline V gene are SGHRS and YFSETQ. Written as DNA, the CDR3 is TGCGCCAGCAGCTTGGCCGCGTTTCTTAATGAAAAACTGTTTTTT. Amino acid sequence: CASSLAAFLNEKLFF.

This clone was observed a handful of times. J is TRBJ2-1 and V is TRBV7-9; weak D call: TRBD2 (6 bases). V lost 1 base and J lost 8, with 9 bases in between. Germline loops: CDR1 SEHNR, CDR2 FQNEAQ (reference sequence). The CDR3 runs 13 residues. CDR3 DNA sequence: TGTGCCAGCAGCTTAGAACTAGCCCATGAGCAGTTCTTC. Its translation: CASSLELAHEQFF.

This chain links TRBV7-3 with TRBJ2-3; 9 bases align to TRBD2. Germline loops: CDR1 SGHTA, CDR2 FQGTGA. This CDR3 region has 14 residues. With 5 bases clipped from V and 6 bases from J, the junction kept 6 bases outside the gene matches. The CDR3 bases are TGTGCCAGCAGCCCACGACTAGCGGAGGATACGCAGTATTTT. It specifies CASSPRLAEDTQYF.

This chain uses TRBV19 with TRBJ2-3; TRBD1 might be the D (5 bases). The V end was cut by 3 bases, the J end by 0 bases, with 7 bases between. This CDR3 has 14 amino acids. Germline CDR1 reads LNHDA; CDR2 reads SQIVND (reference sequence). The CDR3 region has the DNA TGTGCCAGTAGTATTCAGGGAAGCACAGATACGCAGTATTTT. As protein: CASSIQGSTDTQYF.

This chain joins TRBV7-8 and TRBJ2-1; maybe TRBD2 (6 bases). CDR1 is SGHVS and CDR2 is FQNEAQ in the germline V gene. V dropped 0 bases and J dropped 7 bases, with 13 bases sitting between them. The CDR3 sequence is 15 residues long. In DNA, the CDR3 is TGTGCCAGCAGCTTAGCGCACGGGAGAAATAATGAGCAGTTCTTC. Its protein product is CASSLAHGRNNEQFF.